This T cell receptor beta chain was observed in a study of blood T cells in healthy people across ages. Study information: About one barcoded beta molecule was captured per two T cells (by template switching).

The junction had 13 bases not matched to a gene; V was cut back by 1 base and J by 11 bases. The germline CDR1 and CDR2 sequences are LGHNA and YNFKEQ. CDR3 size: 16 residues. General study results and limits: Age advanced and TCR beta diversity per million T cells fell, roughly linearly. Aged donors had fewer naive CD4+ cells and lower diversity than long-lived donors.

Notes on this clonotype: Its antigen remains unknown.

Sample-barcoded 5' priming and a J-beta primer mix drove a second PCR of roughly 6 to 12 cycles. TCRdb fed the 5' RACE reads into MiXCR, producing one record per CDR3 protein. Found here are roughly 800,000 distinct CDR3 sequences, around 34% of them singletons; the top ten hold around 13%. The sequence derives from a young man in good health. The chain combines TRBV4-2 with TRBJ2-5; 10 bases are shared with TRBD2. The sequencing input was blood. In nucleotides, the CDR3 is TGTGCCAGCAGCCAAGGGCCGACTAGCGGGCTCAATGAGCAGTACTTC. Its protein is CASSQGPTSGLNEQYF.